These T cell receptor beta chains were read from a single sample in a study of T-cell reconstitution after alpha-beta-depleted transplantation in children. MiXCR, run by TCRdb on the PCR reads, gives a single entry per CDR3 protein. The repertoire holds about 980,000 distinct CDR3 sequences, under 30% seen once, with roughly 27% in the top ten. The specimen comprised PBMCs, mostly from graft donor cells, sampled 360 days after TCRalphabeta/CD19-depleted stem cell transplant. The receptors shown here come from a boy under two years old who had a stem cell transplant for SCID, so the T cells may come from the graft donor. Both conserved end residues are part of each CDR3. Fields, in order: V gene, D gene, clone size, J gene, CDR3 protein, CDR3 DNA. The D gene is left open where the match is weak. The size field is filled for only some rows; it gives once, few, many or a size class.

>TRBV5-1|TRBD2|NA|TRBJ2-1
CASSRGTSGDYNEQFF
TGCGCCAGCAGCCGGGGGACTAGCGGGGACTACAATGAGCAGTTCTTC
>TRBV20-1|NA|NA|TRBJ2-1
CSATGAPSYNEQFF
TGCAGTGCTACAGGGGCCCCCTCCTACAATGAGCAGTTCTTC
>TRBV28|NA|NA|TRBJ1-5
CAVDPLGMGNQPQHF
TGTGCCGTAGATCCCCTAGGGATGGGCAATCAGCCCCAGCATTTT
>TRBV20-1|NA|few|TRBJ2-1
CSARDWGKHQDNEQFF
TGCAGTGCTAGAGACTGGGGAAAGCACCAAGACAATGAGCAGTTCTTC
>TRBV4-2|TRBD2|NA|TRBJ2-1
CASSQEGVAGVREQFF
TGTGCCAGCAGCCAAGAAGGAGTAGCGGGGGTACGGGAGCAGTTCTTC
>TRBV7-3|NA|once|TRBJ2-2
CASSLSMPGELFF
TGTGCCAGCAGCTTGTCTATGCCCGGGGAGCTGTTTTTT
>TRBV28|NA|many|TRBJ2-4
CASSLQGTIAKNIQYF
TGTGCCAGCAGTTTACAGGGTACGATAGCCAAAAACATTCAGTACTTC
>TRBV5-1|NA|once|TRBJ1-5
CASSPTIGDQPQHF
TGCGCCAGCAGCCCGACAATTGGGGATCAGCCCCAGCATTTT
>TRBV20-1|NA|NA|TRBJ2-5
CSAIHNERTKETQYF
TGCAGTGCTATTCATAATGAAAGAACAAAAGAGACCCAGTACTTC
>TRBV12-3/TRBV12-4|NA|NA|TRBJ1-3
CATSQQGLSGNTIYF
TGTGCCACCTCTCAACAGGGCCTCTCTGGAAACACCATATATTTT
>TRBV6-6|NA|NA|TRBJ1-3
CASRGPSGNTIYF
TGTGCCAGCCGGGGTCCCTCTGGAAACACCATATATTTT
>TRBV29-1|NA|NA|TRBJ1-2
CSVITGHYGYTF
TGCAGCGTGATAACGGGCCACTATGGCTACACCTTC
>TRBV12-3/TRBV12-4|NA|NA|TRBJ1-1
CASSSQSDLTEAFF
TGTGCCAGCAGTTCGCAATCTGATCTGACTGAAGCTTTCTTT
>TRBV5-6|TRBD1|NA|TRBJ2-3
CASSLLGQGAVADTQYF
TGTGCCAGCAGCTTATTGGGGCAGGGGGCTGTGGCAGATACGCAGTATTTT
>TRBV27|TRBD2|NA|TRBJ2-1
CASTKGLANNEQFF
TGTGCCAGCACCAAGGGACTAGCAAACAATGAGCAGTTCTTC
>TRBV12-3/TRBV12-4|NA|NA|TRBJ2-7
CASSGNTGMSSEQYF
TGTGCCAGCAGTGGAAACACAGGGATGTCTTCCGAGCAGTACTTC
>TRBV5-1|NA|NA|TRBJ1-2
CASAPYSNYGYTF
TGCGCCAGCGCCCCATACTCTAACTATGGCTACACCTTC
>TRBV3-1|TRBD1|NA|TRBJ2-6
CASSQDVRGLPGANVLTF
TGTGCCAGCAGCCAAGATGTCAGGGGGCTACCTGGGGCCAACGTCCTGACTTTC
>TRBV7-2|NA|NA|TRBJ2-5
CASSLGGLLIQETQYF
TGTGCCAGCAGCTTAGGGGGCCTACTAATACAAGAGACCCAGTACTTC
>TRBV19|NA|few|TRBJ1-2
CASRGNYGYTF
TGTGCCAGCCGGGGGAACTATGGCTACACCTTC
>TRBV12-3/TRBV12-4|TRBD2|few|TRBJ2-2
CASSQAGRNTGELFF
TGTGCCAGCAGTCAAGCGGGGAGGAACACCGGGGAGCTGTTTTTT
>TRBV5-6|NA|NA|TRBJ2-5
CASSELGGDAQETQYF
TGTGCCAGCTCCGAACTTGGCGGGGATGCCCAAGAGACCCAGTACTTC
>TRBV5-1|NA|NA|TRBJ2-3
CASRHSTDTQYF
TGCGCCAGCAGGCACAGCACAGATACGCAGTATTTT
>TRBV7-2|TRBD2|NA|TRBJ2-1
CASSLEPRGVYNEQFF
TGTGCCAGCAGCTTAGAACCGCGGGGGGTCTACAATGAGCAGTTCTTC